The TCR beta chain described here comes from a study of blood T cell repertoires in COVID-19. During active infection, Seattle patients enrolled and were then monitored through disease. Measured with immunoSEQ multiplex PCR; TCRdb has only the in-frame clones, and not every one. The sample contains about 350,000 clones, over 80% of which appear only once. The CDR3 is 13 residues long. V was clipped by 10 bases and J by 4 bases, with 16 bases between them. CDR1 and CDR2 from the germline V gene are MNHNY and SVGAGI (reference sequence). The rearrangement uses TRBV6-6 and TRBJ1-2; D remains ambiguous. The sequenced sample consisted of peripheral blood. The TCR was taken from a man in his thirties or forties with COVID-19, enrolled during active disease. This CDR3 is CATRSEEGYGYTF. CDR3 bases: TGTGCCACCAGATCCGAGGAGGGCTATGGCTACACCTTC.